A selection of T cell receptor beta chains follows, all from one sample in a study of blood T cell repertoires in COVID-19. The protocol was immunoSEQ multiplex PCR, while the TCRdb copy is restricted to in-frame clones and leaves out a portion. The data contain some 150,000 clones, about 79% of them seen just once; the ten biggest clones take up 7.2%. The sequenced sample was peripheral blood. The receptors stem from a woman aged 45-59 years in a cohort sampled during active or convalescent COVID-19. Both conserved end residues are part of each CDR3. A D gene is named only where the DNA matches it firmly. The listing skips clone size in some rows; elsewhere it reads once, few, many or a size class.

clone_size: NA
v_call: TRBV10-3
j_call: TRBJ2-7
d_call: NA
cdr3_nt: TGTGCCATCAGTGCATCCAGGGTCCACGAGCAGTACTTC
cdr3_aa: CAISASRVHEQYF

clone_size: NA
v_call: TRBV5-1
j_call: TRBJ1-4
d_call: TRBD1
cdr3_nt: TGCGCCAGCAGCGAACCCGGGACAGGGAATGAAAAACTGTTTTTT
cdr3_aa: CASSEPGTGNEKLFF

clone_size: NA
v_call: TRBV15
j_call: TRBJ2-7
d_call: NA
cdr3_nt: TGTGCCACCAGCAGAGATCTCCAGGGGCGGTACATTCCCTACGAGCAGTACTTC
cdr3_aa: CATSRDLQGRYIPYEQYF

clone_size: many
v_call: TRBV29-1
j_call: TRBJ2-7
d_call: NA
cdr3_nt: TGCAGCGTTGTGAGAGGGAGCGAGCAGTACTTC
cdr3_aa: CSVVRGSEQYF

clone_size: NA
v_call: TRBV5-4
j_call: TRBJ2-2
d_call: NA
cdr3_nt: TGTGCCAGCAGCTCCTCTGCCAGTCACACCGGGGAGCTGTTTTTT
cdr3_aa: CASSSSASHTGELFF

clone_size: once
v_call: TRBV9
j_call: TRBJ2-2
d_call: TRBD1
cdr3_nt: TGTGCCAGCAGCGTAGGAGTGGGACAGGGCACCGGGGAGCTGTTTTTT
cdr3_aa: CASSVGVGQGTGELFF

clone_size: NA
v_call: TRBV19
j_call: TRBJ1-5
d_call: TRBD1
cdr3_nt: TGTGCCAGTAGGGACCCGGACAGGGCAGGTGGTCAGCCCCAGCATTTT
cdr3_aa: CASRDPDRAGGQPQHF

clone_size: NA
v_call: TRBV19
j_call: TRBJ1-2
d_call: TRBD1
cdr3_nt: TGTGCCAGTAGTAGGGACAGTTCACTCTATGGCTACACCTTC
cdr3_aa: CASSRDSSLYGYTF

clone_size: NA
v_call: TRBV9
j_call: TRBJ2-2
d_call: NA
cdr3_nt: TGTGCCCGCAGCAGGGGGGGCGCGAACACCGGGGAGCTGTTTTTT
cdr3_aa: CARSRGGANTGELFF

clone_size: medium-sized
v_call: TRBV24-1
j_call: TRBJ2-7
d_call: NA
cdr3_nt: TGTGCCACCAGTGATTCTGCGTACGAGCAGTACTTC
cdr3_aa: CATSDSAYEQYF

clone_size: NA
v_call: TRBV18
j_call: TRBJ1-3
d_call: NA
cdr3_nt: TGTGCCAGCTCACCGGCCTCACTACAGGGATTCTCTGGAAACACCATATATTTT
cdr3_aa: CASSPASLQGFSGNTIYF

clone_size: NA
v_call: TRBV6-5
j_call: TRBJ1-3
d_call: TRBD1
cdr3_nt: TGTGCCAGCAGTTACACGACAGGGAACTCTGGAAACACCATATATTTT
cdr3_aa: CASSYTTGNSGNTIYF

clone_size: NA
v_call: TRBV3-1/TRBV3-2
j_call: TRBJ2-3
d_call: TRBD1
cdr3_nt: TGTGCCAGCAGCCCTCCTAGGACAGGTCTAGGGTTTTCAGATACGCAGTATTTT
cdr3_aa: CASSPPRTGLGFSDTQYF

clone_size: NA
v_call: TRBV3-1/TRBV3-2
j_call: TRBJ1-4
d_call: TRBD1
cdr3_nt: TGTGCCAGCAGCCAAGAACGACAGGGGACCCTTAGATTTAATGAAAAACTGTTTTTT
cdr3_aa: CASSQERQGTLRFNEKLFF

clone_size: NA
v_call: TRBV20-1
j_call: TRBJ2-1
d_call: NA
cdr3_nt: TGCAGTGCTAGTCCGAGCGGGTCCTACAATGAGCAGTTCTTC
cdr3_aa: CSASPSGSYNEQFF

clone_size: NA
v_call: TRBV19
j_call: TRBJ2-1
d_call: TRBD1
cdr3_nt: TGTGCCAGTGGAATACAGGGGGAGCAGTTCTTC
cdr3_aa: CASGIQGEQFF

clone_size: NA
v_call: TRBV29-1
j_call: TRBJ2-7
d_call: TRBD2
cdr3_nt: TGCAGCGTGGTGACTAGCGGCTACGAGCAGTACTTC
cdr3_aa: CSVVTSGYEQYF

clone_size: NA
v_call: TRBV10-3
j_call: TRBJ1-1
d_call: NA
cdr3_nt: TGTGCCACCCGGCCCGGGTCGACTGAAGCTTTCTTT
cdr3_aa: CATRPGSTEAFF

clone_size: NA
v_call: TRBV7-2
j_call: TRBJ2-2
d_call: NA
cdr3_nt: TGTGCCAGCAGCCGCGTTAACACCGGGGAGCTGTTTTTT
cdr3_aa: CASSRVNTGELFF

clone_size: NA
v_call: TRBV10-3
j_call: TRBJ1-5
d_call: NA
cdr3_nt: TGTGCCATCAGTAAGACAGGCCCCTCCGGTAGCAATCAGCCCCAGCATTTT
cdr3_aa: CAISKTGPSGSNQPQHF

clone_size: NA
v_call: TRBV18
j_call: TRBJ2-1
d_call: TRBD2
cdr3_nt: TGTGCCAGCTCTCTGACTAGCGGGGGGGCCTACAATGAGCAGTTCTTC
cdr3_aa: CASSLTSGGAYNEQFF

clone_size: NA
v_call: TRBV11-3
j_call: TRBJ2-2
d_call: NA
cdr3_nt: TGTGCCAGCAGCCCTGGTAGTGAGCGGGAGCTGTTTTTT
cdr3_aa: CASSPGSERELFF

clone_size: NA
v_call: TRBV7-8
j_call: TRBJ1-1
d_call: TRBD1
cdr3_nt: TGTGCCAGCAGCATAAAAACCCACAGGGGGCTTTTGGTCCCGAACACTGAAGCTTTCTTT
cdr3_aa: CASSIKTHRGLLVPNTEAFF

clone_size: NA
v_call: TRBV19
j_call: TRBJ1-4
d_call: TRBD1
cdr3_nt: TGTGCCAGTAGTCCGGGACAGGCAATAGAGGAAAAACTGTTTTTT
cdr3_aa: CASSPGQAIEEKLFF

clone_size: once
v_call: TRBV5-1
j_call: TRBJ1-6
d_call: TRBD1
cdr3_nt: TGCGCCAGCAGCCTGACCGACAGGGGAGCCTATAATTCACCCCTCCACTTT
cdr3_aa: CASSLTDRGAYNSPLHF

clone_size: NA
v_call: TRBV18
j_call: TRBJ1-4
d_call: NA
cdr3_nt: TGTGCCAGCTCACTGCAGGGAACTAATGAAAAACTGTTTTTT
cdr3_aa: CASSLQGTNEKLFF

clone_size: NA
v_call: TRBV11-1
j_call: TRBJ1-6
d_call: NA
cdr3_nt: TGTGCCAGCAGCTACTATGGACAGCTGAATTCACCCCTCCACTTT
cdr3_aa: CASSYYGQLNSPLHF

clone_size: NA
v_call: TRBV6-6
j_call: TRBJ1-2
d_call: TRBD1
cdr3_nt: TGTGCCAGCAGTCAACACCCCGGGACAGGGCCGCATTGGCATGGCTACACCTTC
cdr3_aa: CASSQHPGTGPHWHGYTF

clone_size: NA
v_call: TRBV7-2
j_call: TRBJ1-3
d_call: TRBD1
cdr3_nt: TGTGCCAGCAGCTTGTTCGGACAGGGTATTCCTGGAAACACCATATATTTT
cdr3_aa: CASSLFGQGIPGNTIYF

clone_size: NA
v_call: TRBV14
j_call: TRBJ1-6
d_call: TRBD1
cdr3_nt: TGTGCCAGCAGCCACCAGGACAGGTCTAATTCACCCCTCCACTTT
cdr3_aa: CASSHQDRSNSPLHF

clone_size: NA
v_call: TRBV4-3
j_call: TRBJ2-2
d_call: TRBD2
cdr3_nt: TGCGCCAGCAGCCAGGCTAGCGGGGGCCCTACCGGGGAGCTGTTTTTT
cdr3_aa: CASSQASGGPTGELFF

clone_size: NA
v_call: TRBV19
j_call: TRBJ1-2
d_call: NA
cdr3_nt: TGTGCCAGTAGTTTCACGACAGCCCCTTATGGCTACACCTTC
cdr3_aa: CASSFTTAPYGYTF

clone_size: few
v_call: TRBV5-6
j_call: TRBJ1-2
d_call: TRBD1
cdr3_nt: TGTGCCAGCAGCTTAGACAGGGCCTACACCTTC
cdr3_aa: CASSLDRAYTF

clone_size: NA
v_call: TRBV5-5
j_call: TRBJ1-1
d_call: NA
cdr3_nt: TGTGCCAGCAGTCGAGCACGGAACACTGAAGCTTTCTTT
cdr3_aa: CASSRARNTEAFF

clone_size: NA
v_call: TRBV19
j_call: TRBJ1-2
d_call: NA
cdr3_nt: TGTGCCAGTAGTATTCGGTCGGAGGGGCGCTACACCTTC
cdr3_aa: CASSIRSEGRYTF

clone_size: once
v_call: TRBV24-1
j_call: TRBJ2-1
d_call: TRBD1
cdr3_nt: TGTGCCACCAGTGATTGGCGCAACAGGGGCTCCTACAATGAGCAGTTCTTC
cdr3_aa: CATSDWRNRGSYNEQFF

clone_size: NA
v_call: TRBV10-3
j_call: TRBJ2-5
d_call: TRBD1
cdr3_nt: TGTGCCATCAGTGGGGGACAGGGATTAGAGACCCAGTACTTC
cdr3_aa: CAISGGQGLETQYF

clone_size: NA
v_call: TRBV27
j_call: TRBJ2-1
d_call: NA
cdr3_nt: TGTGCCAGCAGTTTCGGCAGGGCCAATGAGCAGTTCTTC
cdr3_aa: CASSFGRANEQFF

clone_size: NA
v_call: TRBV30
j_call: TRBJ2-1
d_call: NA
cdr3_nt: TGTGCCTGGAGCGTCCAGGGGGGCGGCAATGAGCAGTTCTTC
cdr3_aa: CAWSVQGGGNEQFF

clone_size: NA
v_call: TRBV6-5
j_call: TRBJ2-6
d_call: NA
cdr3_nt: TGTGCCTCCAAGGAGGGGAACTCTGGGGCCAACGTCCTGACTTTC
cdr3_aa: CASKEGNSGANVLTF

clone_size: NA
v_call: TRBV12-3/TRBV12-4
j_call: TRBJ1-1
d_call: NA
cdr3_nt: TGTGCCAGCAGTGAACAGGGATACACTGAAGCTTTCTTT
cdr3_aa: CASSEQGYTEAFF

clone_size: NA
v_call: TRBV27
j_call: TRBJ1-1
d_call: NA
cdr3_nt: TGTGCCAGCACTTCGGGGGGCTGGACTGAAGCTTTCTTT
cdr3_aa: CASTSGGWTEAFF

clone_size: NA
v_call: TRBV10-3
j_call: TRBJ2-1
d_call: NA
cdr3_nt: TGTGCCATCAAGGGAGGGGGATACAATGAGCAGTTCTTC
cdr3_aa: CAIKGGGYNEQFF

clone_size: NA
v_call: TRBV30
j_call: TRBJ2-3
d_call: TRBD2
cdr3_nt: TGTGCCTGGGGTAGCGGGGGGCAGGTGTATACGCAGTATTTT
cdr3_aa: CAWGSGGQVYTQYF

clone_size: once
v_call: TRBV5-6
j_call: TRBJ1-5
d_call: NA
cdr3_nt: TGTGCCAGCAGGCTGTGGAGGGGAGGGCAGCCCCAGCATTTT
cdr3_aa: CASRLWRGGQPQHF

clone_size: NA
v_call: TRBV5-5
j_call: TRBJ1-5
d_call: NA
cdr3_nt: TGTGCCAGCAGCCGGACAGCGACGACACCTAGCAATCAGCCCCAGCATTTT
cdr3_aa: CASSRTATTPSNQPQHF

clone_size: NA
v_call: TRBV6-5
j_call: TRBJ1-6
d_call: TRBD1
cdr3_nt: TGTGCCAGCCACAGGGGGGCCCGTAATTCACCCCTCCACTTT
cdr3_aa: CASHRGARNSPLHF

clone_size: NA
v_call: TRBV18
j_call: TRBJ2-3
d_call: NA
cdr3_nt: TGTGCCAGCTCCCCCCAGAGGGAATCGGATACGCAGTATTTT
cdr3_aa: CASSPQRESDTQYF

clone_size: NA
v_call: TRBV5-1
j_call: TRBJ2-2
d_call: TRBD2
cdr3_nt: TGCGCCAGCAGCTTTTCTAGCGGGATTTTGGCCGGGGAGCTGTTTTTT
cdr3_aa: CASSFSSGILAGELFF

clone_size: NA
v_call: TRBV6-2/TRBV6-3
j_call: TRBJ1-6
d_call: NA
cdr3_nt: TGTGCCAGCAGTTACCATTTTCGAGAGTATTCACCCCTCCACTTT
cdr3_aa: CASSYHFREYSPLHF

clone_size: NA
v_call: TRBV9
j_call: TRBJ2-7
d_call: NA
cdr3_nt: TGTGCCAGCAGCGTAGACGGGGGAAATTACGAGCAGTACTTC
cdr3_aa: CASSVDGGNYEQYF

clone_size: NA
v_call: TRBV12-3/TRBV12-4
j_call: TRBJ2-2
d_call: NA
cdr3_nt: TGTGCCAGCTCCTACACCGGGGAGCTGTTTTTT
cdr3_aa: CASSYTGELFF